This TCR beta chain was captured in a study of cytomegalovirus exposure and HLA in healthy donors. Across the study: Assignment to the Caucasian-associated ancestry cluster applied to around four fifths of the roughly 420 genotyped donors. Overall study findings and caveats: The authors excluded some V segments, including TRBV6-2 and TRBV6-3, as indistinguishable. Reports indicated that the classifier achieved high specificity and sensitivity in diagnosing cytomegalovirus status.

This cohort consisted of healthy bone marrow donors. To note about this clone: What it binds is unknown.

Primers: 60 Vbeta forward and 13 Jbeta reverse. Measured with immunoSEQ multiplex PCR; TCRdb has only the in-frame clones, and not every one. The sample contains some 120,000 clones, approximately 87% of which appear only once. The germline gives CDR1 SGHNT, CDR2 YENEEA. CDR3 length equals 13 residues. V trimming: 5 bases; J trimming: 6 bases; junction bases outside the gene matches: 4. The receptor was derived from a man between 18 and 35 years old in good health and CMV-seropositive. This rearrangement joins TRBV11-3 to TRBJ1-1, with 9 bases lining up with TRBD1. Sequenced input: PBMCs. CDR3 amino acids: CASSLTGGAEAFF. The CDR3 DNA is TGTGCCAGCAGCCTGACAGGGGGAGCTGAAGCTTTCTTT.